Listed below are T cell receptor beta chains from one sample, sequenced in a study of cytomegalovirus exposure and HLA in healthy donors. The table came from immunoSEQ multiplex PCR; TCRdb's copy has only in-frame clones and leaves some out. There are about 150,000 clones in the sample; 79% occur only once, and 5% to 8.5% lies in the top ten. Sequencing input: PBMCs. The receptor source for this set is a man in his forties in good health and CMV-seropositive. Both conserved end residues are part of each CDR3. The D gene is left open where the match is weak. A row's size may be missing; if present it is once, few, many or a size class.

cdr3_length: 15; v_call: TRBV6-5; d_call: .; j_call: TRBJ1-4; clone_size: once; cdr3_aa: CASSYGGLANQKLFF; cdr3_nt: TGTGCCAGCAGTTACGGCGGCCTGGCAAATCAAAAACTGTTTTTT
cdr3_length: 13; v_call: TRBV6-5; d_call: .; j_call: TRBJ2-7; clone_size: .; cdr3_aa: CASSYNRREEQYF; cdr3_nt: TGTGCCAGCAGTTATAACAGGCGGGAAGAGCAGTACTTC
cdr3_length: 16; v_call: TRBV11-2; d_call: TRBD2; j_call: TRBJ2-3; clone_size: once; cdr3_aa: CASSLGLAGAPDTQYF; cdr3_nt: TGTGCCAGCAGCTTAGGGCTAGCGGGAGCTCCAGATACGCAGTATTTT
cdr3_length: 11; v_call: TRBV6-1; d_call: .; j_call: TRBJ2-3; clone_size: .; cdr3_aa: CASTLEDTQYF; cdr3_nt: TGTGCCAGCACCTTAGAAGATACGCAGTATTTT
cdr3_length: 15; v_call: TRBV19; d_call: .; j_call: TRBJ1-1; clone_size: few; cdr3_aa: CASSRGTGYDTEAFF; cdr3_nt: TGTGCCAGTAGTAGAGGAACAGGGTATGACACTGAAGCTTTCTTT
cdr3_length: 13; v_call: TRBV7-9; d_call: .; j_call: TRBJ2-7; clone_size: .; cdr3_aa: CASSLGTGGEQYF; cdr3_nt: TGTGCCAGCAGCTTAGGTACAGGCGGCGAGCAGTACTTC
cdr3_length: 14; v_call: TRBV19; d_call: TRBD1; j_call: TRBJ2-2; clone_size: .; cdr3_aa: CASSAGQGTGELFF; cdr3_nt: TGTGCCAGTAGTGCGGGACAGGGCACCGGGGAGCTGTTTTTT
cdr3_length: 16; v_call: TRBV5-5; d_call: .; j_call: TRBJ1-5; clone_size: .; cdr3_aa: CASSPAGGLGNQPQHF; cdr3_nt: TGTGCCAGCAGCCCGGCCGGAGGACTCGGCAATCAGCCCCAGCATTTT
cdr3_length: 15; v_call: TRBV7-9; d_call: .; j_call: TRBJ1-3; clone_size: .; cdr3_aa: CASSYDRSSGNTIYF; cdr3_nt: TGTGCCAGCAGTTATGACCGGAGCTCTGGAAACACCATATATTTT
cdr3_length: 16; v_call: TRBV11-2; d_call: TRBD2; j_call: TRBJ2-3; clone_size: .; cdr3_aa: CASSLVTGRAADTQYF; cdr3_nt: TGTGCCAGCAGCTTAGTAACCGGGAGGGCCGCAGATACGCAGTATTTT
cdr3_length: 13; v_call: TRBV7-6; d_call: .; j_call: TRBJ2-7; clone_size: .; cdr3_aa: CASSPPWGDEQYF; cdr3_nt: TGTGCCAGCAGCCCTCCGTGGGGGGACGAGCAGTACTTC
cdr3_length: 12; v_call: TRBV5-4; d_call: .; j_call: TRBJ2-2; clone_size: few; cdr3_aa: CASRRPPGELFF; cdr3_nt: TGTGCCAGCAGGAGGCCGCCCGGGGAGCTGTTTTTT
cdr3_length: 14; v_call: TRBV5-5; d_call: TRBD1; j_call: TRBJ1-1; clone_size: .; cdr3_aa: CASRGQGDDTEAFF; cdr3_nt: TGTGCCAGCAGGGGACAGGGTGATGACACTGAAGCTTTCTTT
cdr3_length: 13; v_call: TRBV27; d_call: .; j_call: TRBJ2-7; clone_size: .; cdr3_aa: CASSLSQRSEQYF; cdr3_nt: TGTGCCAGCAGTTTATCCCAACGGAGCGAGCAGTACTTC
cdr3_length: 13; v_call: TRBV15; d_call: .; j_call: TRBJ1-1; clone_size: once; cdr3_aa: CATSSGHYTEAFF; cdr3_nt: TGTGCCACCAGCAGCGGTCACTACACTGAAGCTTTCTTT
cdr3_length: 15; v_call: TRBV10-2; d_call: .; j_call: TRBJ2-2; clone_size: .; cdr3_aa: CASSEATTPTGELFF; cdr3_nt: TGCGCCAGCAGTGAAGCGACGACGCCCACCGGGGAGCTGTTTTTT
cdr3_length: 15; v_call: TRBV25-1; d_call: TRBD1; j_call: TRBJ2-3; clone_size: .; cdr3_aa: CASSVRQGSTDTQYF; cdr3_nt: TGTGCCAGCAGTGTTCGACAGGGAAGCACAGATACGCAGTATTTT